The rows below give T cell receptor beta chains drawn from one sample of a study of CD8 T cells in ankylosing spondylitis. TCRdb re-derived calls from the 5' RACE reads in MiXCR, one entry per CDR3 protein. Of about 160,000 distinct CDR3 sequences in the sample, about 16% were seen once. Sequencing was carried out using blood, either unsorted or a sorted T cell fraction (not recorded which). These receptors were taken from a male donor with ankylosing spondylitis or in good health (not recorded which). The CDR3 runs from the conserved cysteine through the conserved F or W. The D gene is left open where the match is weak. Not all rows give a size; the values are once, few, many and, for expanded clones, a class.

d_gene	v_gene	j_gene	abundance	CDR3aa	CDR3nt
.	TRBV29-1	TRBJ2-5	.	CSVDDGRARGETQYF	TGCAGCGTTGACGACGGAAGGGCTAGAGGGGAGACCCAGTACTTC
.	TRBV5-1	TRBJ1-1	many	CASSLDVWNTEAFF	TGCGCCAGCAGCTTGGACGTCTGGAACACTGAAGCTTTCTTT
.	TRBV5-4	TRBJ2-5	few	CASRQAGGETQYF	TGTGCCAGCAGACAGGCCGGCGGAGAGACCCAGTACTTC
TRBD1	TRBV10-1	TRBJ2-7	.	CASSDSGTGKHEQYF	TGCGCCAGCAGTGATTCCGGGACAGGGAAGCACGAGCAGTACTTC
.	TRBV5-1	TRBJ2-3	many	CASQGDTDTQYF	TGCGCCAGCCAGGGAGATACAGATACGCAGTATTTT
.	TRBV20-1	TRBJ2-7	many	CSAREASVSYEQYF	TGCAGTGCTAGAGAAGCTAGCGTTTCCTACGAGCAGTACTTC
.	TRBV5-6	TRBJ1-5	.	CASSSSGDWTQHF	TGTGCCAGCAGCTCCAGTGGGGATTGGACCCAGCATTTT
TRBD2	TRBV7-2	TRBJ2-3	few	CASSLVSGLAGAPSADTQYF	TGTGCCAGCAGCTTAGTGTCGGGACTAGCGGGAGCCCCTAGCGCAGATACGCAGTATTTT
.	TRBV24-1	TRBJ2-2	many	CATSPDSNTGELFF	TGTGCCACCAGCCCCGACAGTAACACCGGGGAGCTGTTTTTT
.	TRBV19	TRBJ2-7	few	CASSNERAHSYEQYF	TGTGCCAGTAGTAACGAGCGGGCCCACTCCTACGAGCAGTACTTC
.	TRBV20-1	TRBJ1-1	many	CSARDYLGDNTEAFF	TGCAGTGCTAGAGACTACCTCGGGGATAACACTGAAGCTTTCTTT
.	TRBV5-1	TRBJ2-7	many	CASSSPAPYEQYF	TGCGCCAGCAGCTCCCCAGCGCCCTACGAGCAGTACTTC
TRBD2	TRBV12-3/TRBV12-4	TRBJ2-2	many	CASSSGLVGAGELFF	TGTGCCAGCAGTTCGGGACTAGTGGGGGCCGGGGAGCTGTTTTTT
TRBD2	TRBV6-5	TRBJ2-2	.	CASSYSVLAGATGELFF	TGTGCCAGCAGTTACTCGGTTCTAGCGGGAGCGACCGGGGAGCTGTTTTTT
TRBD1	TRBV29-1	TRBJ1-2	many	CSVDPGGGSYGYTF	TGCAGCGTTGACCCAGGGGGAGGGAGCTATGGCTACACCTTC
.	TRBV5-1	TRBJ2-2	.	CASRGGNSNTGELFF	TGCGCCAGCAGAGGGGGTAACTCGAACACCGGGGAGCTGTTTTTT
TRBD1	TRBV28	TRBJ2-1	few	CASSAAGQGNLEQFF	TGTGCCAGCAGTGCCGCGGGACAGGGGAATCTTGAGCAGTTCTTC
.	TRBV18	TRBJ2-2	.	CASSPHPPRTGELFF	TGTGCCAGCTCACCACATCCGCCCCGCACCGGGGAGCTGTTTTTT
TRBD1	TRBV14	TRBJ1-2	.	CASSQTGGYINYGYTF	TGTGCCAGCAGCCAAACAGGGGGCTATATTAACTATGGCTACACCTTC
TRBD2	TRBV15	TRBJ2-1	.	CATSRDRRSRDYHNEQFF	TGTGCCACCAGCAGAGATCGCCGCTCCCGGGACTATCACAATGAGCAGTTCTTC
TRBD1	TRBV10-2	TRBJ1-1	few	CASSEPTGTGGYTEAFF	TGCGCCAGCAGTGAGCCCACCGGGACAGGGGGCTACACTGAAGCTTTCTTT
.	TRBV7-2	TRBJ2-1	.	CASSLALLDYEQFF	TGTGCCAGCAGCTTAGCGCTTCTAGACTATGAGCAGTTCTTC
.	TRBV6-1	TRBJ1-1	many	CASSEMSEAFF	TGTGCCAGCAGTGAAATGAGTGAAGCTTTCTTT
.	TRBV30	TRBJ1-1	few	CAWSVSWQNYEAFF	TGTGCCTGGAGTGTATCGTGGCAGAACTATGAAGCTTTCTTT
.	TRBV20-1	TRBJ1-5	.	CSARDPDSNQPQHF	TGCAGTGCTAGAGATCCCGATAGCAATCAGCCCCAGCATTTT
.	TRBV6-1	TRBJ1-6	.	CASRQSAYNSPLHF	TGTGCCAGCCGACAGAGCGCTTATAATTCACCCCTCCACTTT
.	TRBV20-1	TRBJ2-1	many	CSARKVPSYNEQFF	TGCAGTGCTAGAAAGGTTCCCTCCTACAATGAGCAGTTCTTC
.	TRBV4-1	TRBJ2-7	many	CASSHLGVSYEQYF	TGCGCCAGCAGCCACCTGGGGGTATCCTACGAGCAGTACTTC
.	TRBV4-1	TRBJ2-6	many	CASSPLGSGANVLTF	TGCGCCAGCAGCCCACTAGGTTCTGGGGCCAACGTCCTGACTTTC
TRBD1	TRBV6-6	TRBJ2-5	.	CASSVGQPAYF	TGTGCCAGCAGTGTGGGACAGCCCGCGTACTTC
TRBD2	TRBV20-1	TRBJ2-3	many	CSARDPTAGDTDTQYF	TGCAGTGCTAGAGACCCGACAGCGGGAGACACAGATACGCAGTATTTT
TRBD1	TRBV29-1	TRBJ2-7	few	CSVWGTGIYEQYF	TGCAGCGTCTGGGGGACAGGGATCTACGAGCAGTACTTC